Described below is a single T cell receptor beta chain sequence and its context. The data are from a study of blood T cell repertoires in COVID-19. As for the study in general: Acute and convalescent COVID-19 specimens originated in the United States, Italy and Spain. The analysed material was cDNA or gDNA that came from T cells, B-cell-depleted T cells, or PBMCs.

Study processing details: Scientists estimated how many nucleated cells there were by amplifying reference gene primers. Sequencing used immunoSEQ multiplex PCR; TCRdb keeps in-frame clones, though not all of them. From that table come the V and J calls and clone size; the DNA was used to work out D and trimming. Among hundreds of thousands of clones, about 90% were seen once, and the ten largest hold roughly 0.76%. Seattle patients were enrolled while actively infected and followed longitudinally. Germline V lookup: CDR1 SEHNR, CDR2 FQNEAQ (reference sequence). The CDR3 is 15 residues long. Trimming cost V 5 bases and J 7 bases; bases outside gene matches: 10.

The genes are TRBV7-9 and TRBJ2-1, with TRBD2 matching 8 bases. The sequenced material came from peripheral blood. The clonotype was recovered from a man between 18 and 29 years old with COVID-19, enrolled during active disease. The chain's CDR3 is CASSNSEAGVNEQFF. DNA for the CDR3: TGTGCCAGCAGCAATAGCGAAGCGGGAGTTAATGAGCAGTTCTTC.